The 23 T cell receptor beta chains presented below share a single source sample, sequenced in a study of cytomegalovirus exposure and HLA in healthy donors. Primers included in the PCR were 60 Vbeta and 13 Jbeta primers. Assay: immunoSEQ multiplex PCR; the TCRdb copy retains only in-frame clones and omits some. The data hold over 100,000 clones, with around 77% observed a single time. What was sequenced was PBMCs. The receptors come from a male donor in good health and CMV-seropositive.

The V and J genes are TRBV28 and TRBJ2-5; a weak D match, TRBD1 (5 bases). The DNA end lines up better with TRBJ2-7; the J call may be wrong. CDR1 is MDHEN, CDR2 SYDVKM, per germline. This CDR3 spans 14 amino acids. CDR3 amino acids: CASSLTGESYEQYF. Here the CDR3 DNA reads TGTGCCAGCAGCCTTACAGGTGAATCCTACGAGCAGTACTTC.

In its sample, this clone was seen a few times. This rearrangement joins TRBV9 to TRBJ2-2, with TRBD2 matching 8 bases. The germline V gene encodes CDR1 SGDLS and CDR2 YYNGEE. The CDR3 covers 16 residues. V was clipped by 2 bases and J by 1 base; unmatched bases: 4. The CDR3 sequence: CASSVLTSGNTGELFF. The CDR3 DNA reads as TGTGCCAGCAGCGTCTTAACTAGCGGGAACACCGGGGAGCTGTTTTTT.

This chain links TRBV7-2 with TRBJ2-7, with 11 bases fitting TRBD2. Trimming took 1 base from V and 1 from J; bases not matched to a gene: 3. CDR1 and CDR2 from the germline V gene are SGHTA and FQGNSA. CDR3 length equals 16 residues. The CDR3 here is CASSLVGTSGSYEQYF. The CDR3 DNA reads TGTGCCAGCAGCTTAGTGGGGACTAGCGGATCCTACGAGCAGTACTTC.

This chain uses TRBV5-1 with TRBJ2-1; the match to TRBD2 covers 10 bases. This CDR3 spans 16 amino acids. Germline V lookup: CDR1 SGHRS, CDR2 YFSETQ. The trim removed 3 bases at V and 1 base at J, leaving 4 bases unmatched. CDR3 nucleotide sequence: TGCGCCAGCAGCTCCGGGACTAGCGAGTCCTACAATGAGCAGTTCTTC. Its translation is CASSSGTSESYNEQFF. Drawing the rest from reference TRBV5-1 and TRBJ2-1, the complete variable domain is KAGVTQTPRYLIKTRGQQVTLSCSPISGHRSVSWYQQTPGQGLQFLFEYFSETQRNKGNFPGRFSGRQFSNSRSEMNVSTLELGDSALYLCASSSGTSESYNEQFFGPGTRLTVL.

This rearrangement joins TRBV4-3 to TRBJ2-1; 13 bases map to TRBD2. The V gene end was trimmed by 3 bases and the J gene end by 4 bases; junction bases not matched to a gene: 0. CDR3 length: 15 amino acids. Looked up from germline, CDR1 is LGHNA and CDR2 is YSLEER. Here the CDR3 reads CASSQGLAGYNEQFF. The CDR3 DNA sequence: TGCGCCAGCAGCCAGGGACTAGCGGGATACAATGAGCAGTTCTTC.

This clone was recorded only once. The chain couples TRBV27 to TRBJ1-4; 10 nucleotides match TRBD1. The junction had 6 bases not matched to a gene; V was cut back by 2 bases and J by 6 bases. This CDR3 contains 16 residues. Germline V gene data show CDR1 as MNHEY and CDR2 as SMNVEV (reference sequence). Here the CDR3 reads CASSLRQGQGYEKLFF. The DNA for the CDR3 is TGTGCCAGCAGTTTAAGACAGGGACAGGGGTATGAAAAACTGTTTTTT.

The chain links TRBV7-2 to TRBJ2-7, with a tentative D call TRBD2 (6 bases). V gave up 1 base and J gave up 1 base, with 14 bases separating them. Germline V gene sequence: CDR1 SGHTA, CDR2 FQGNSA. This CDR3 is built from 16 residues. CDR3 in amino acids: CASSLGGGTLSYEQYF. The CDR3, as DNA: TGTGCCAGCAGCTTAGGTGGCGGGACCCTTTCCTACGAGCAGTACTTC. Full variable domain (rest looked up from reference TRBV7-2 and TRBJ2-7): GAGVSQSPSNKVTEKGKDVELRCDPISGHTALYWYRQSLGQGLEFLIYFQGNSAPDKSGLPSDRFSAERTGGSVSTLTIQRTQQEDSAVYLCASSLGGGTLSYEQYFGPGTRLTVT.

At least ten counts were recorded for this clone. This sequence joins TRBV4-3 and TRBJ1-4; 8 nucleotides match TRBD1. The CDR3 length is 13 residues. J was trimmed by 8 bases and V by 2 bases; bases with no gene match: 1. CDR1 is LGHNA and CDR2 is YSLEER in the germline V gene. The CDR3 DNA sequence: TGCGCCAGCAGCCAACAGGGGGCCGAAAAACTGTTTTTT. This translates into CASSQQGAEKLFF.

The V gene is TRBV9, the J gene TRBJ2-3; TRBD1 might be the D (5 bases). This CDR3 spans 13 amino acids. Germline loops: CDR1 SGDLS, CDR2 YYNGEE. Trimming pared 3 bases from V and 2 bases from J, leaving 7 bases between. The CDR3 bases are TGTGCCAGCAGCGCACAGGACACAGATACGCAGTATTTT. Amino acids: CASSAQDTDTQYF.

This clone was found once. The chain links TRBV11-1 to TRBJ2-1; 11 bases line up with TRBD2. Per germline, CDR1 SGHAT and CDR2 FQDESV (reference sequence). V trimming: 6 bases; J trimming: 4 bases; junction bases outside the gene matches: 2. This CDR3 contains 14 residues. The CDR3 nucleotides read TGTGCCAGCAGACTAGCGGGGGTTTACAATGAGCAGTTCTTC. It is translated as CASRLAGVYNEQFF.

The chain links TRBV6-5 to TRBJ2-3; 7 bases align to TRBD1. This CDR3 is 14 amino acids long. Trimming at V came to 6 bases and at J to 2 bases, leaving 5 bases not matched to a gene. Germline-derived CDR1 and CDR2 are MNHEY and SVGAGI. CDR3 DNA sequence: TGTGCCAGCAGCCGACAGGGATTCACAGATACGCAGTATTTT. Translated: CASSRQGFTDTQYF.

J is TRBJ2-3 and V is TRBV7-6; 13 nucleotides match TRBD2. Trimming at V came to 3 bases and at J to 3 bases, leaving 9 bases not matched to a gene. CDR1 is SGHVS, CDR2 FNYEAQ, per germline. The CDR3 is 18 residues long. CDR3 nucleotides: TGTGCCAGCAGCTTCGGACTAGCGGGAGCGTTGGGGACAGATACGCAGTATTTT. As protein: CASSFGLAGALGTDTQYF. Supplemented by reference TRBV7-6 and TRBJ2-3, the full variable domain reads GAGVSQSPRYKVTKRGQDVALRCDPISGHVSLYWYRQALGQGPEFLTYFNYEAQQDKSGLPNDRFSAERPEGSISTLTIQRTEQRDSAMYRCASSFGLAGALGTDTQYFGPGTRLTVL.

The chain combines TRBV15 with TRBJ1-6, with D possibly TRBD1 on 6 matching bases. The CDR3 has 16 amino acids. Trimming pared 3 bases from V and 8 bases from J, leaving 17 bases between. CDR1 is LNHNV, CDR2 YYDKDF, per germline (reference sequence). In DNA form, the CDR3 reads TGTGCCACCAGCAGGGATGCCAACAGGGATGATTCACCCCTCCACTTT. Encoded protein: CATSRDANRDDSPLHF. The full variable domain, with the rest looked up from reference TRBV15 and TRBJ1-6, is DAMVIQNPRYQVTQFGKPVTLSCSQTLNHNVMYWYQQKSSQAPKLLFHYYDKDFNNEADTPDNFQSRRPNTSFCFLDIRSPGLGDTAMYLCATSRDANRDDSPLHFGNGTRLTVT.

This sequence joins TRBV7-9 and TRBJ2-1; D not resolved. This CDR3 contains 13 residues. Looked up from germline, CDR1 is SEHNR and CDR2 is FQNEAQ (reference sequence). V lost 5 bases, J lost 5 bases, and 10 bases lay in between. The CDR3 DNA sequence: TGTGCCAGCAGCGGGCAGTTAAACAATGAGCAGTTCTTC. It specifies CASSGQLNNEQFF. The entire variable domain, with the rest obtained from reference TRBV7-9 and TRBJ2-1, is as follows: DTGVSQNPRHKITKRGQNVTFRCDPISEHNRLYWYRQTLGQGPEFLTYFQNEAQLEKSRLLSDRFSAERPKGSFSTLEIQRTEQGDSAMYLCASSGQLNNEQFFGPGTRLTVL.

The V call is TRBV18, the J call TRBJ2-3; no clear D. V lost 2 bases and J lost 0, with 9 bases in between. Germline loops: CDR1 KGHSH, CDR2 LQKENI. The CDR3 consists of 15 residues. For the CDR3, the DNA is TGTGCCAGCTCACCAGGGCTGGGTAGCACAGATACGCAGTATTTT. It yields the protein CASSPGLGSTDTQYF. Using reference TRBV18 and TRBJ2-3 for the parts outside the CDR3, the full variable domain is NAGVMQNPRHLVRRRGQEARLRCSPMKGHSHVYWYRQLPEEGLKFMVYLQKENIIDESGMPKERFSAEFPKEGPSILRIQQVVRGDSAAYFCASSPGLGSTDTQYFGPGTRLTVL.

This clone has a handful of counts. This chain links TRBV19 with TRBJ2-3; 12 bases are shared with TRBD2. The germline V gene has CDR1 LNHDA and CDR2 SQIVND (reference sequence). V gave up 5 bases and J gave up 5 bases; unmatched junction bases: 8. The CDR3 spans 16 residues. The DNA of the CDR3 is TGTGCCAGTAGTGAGACTAGCGGGAGAGGGGGAGATACGCAGTATTTT. Residues: CASSETSGRGGDTQYF.

A note on this clone: An end of the junction differs from the germline gene, which may be a read error. The rearrangement joins TRBV29-1 to TRBJ2-7, with TRBD2 matching over 10 bases. This CDR3 has 13 residues. Per germline, CDR1 SQVTM and CDR2 ANQGSEA. CDR3 protein: CSAELAGRYEQYF. CDR3 DNA: TGCAGCGCTGAACTAGCGGGACGATACGAGCAGTACTTC.

This clone was seen a single time. V and J are TRBV28 and TRBJ1-1, with D possibly being TRBD1 (6 bases). Germline values: CDR1 MDHEN, CDR2 SYDVKM. The CDR3 spans 12 residues. Trimming stripped 10 bases from V and 1 base from J, with 10 bases between. CDR3 DNA: TGTGCCACTACGACAGGGAACACTGAAGCTTTCTTT. Amino acids: CATTTGNTEAFF. Based on the CDR3 plus reference TRBV28 and TRBJ1-1, the full variable domain is DVKVTQSSRYLVKRTGEKVFLECVQDMDHENMFWYRQDPGLGLRLIYFSYDVKMKEKGDIPEGYSVSREKKERFSLILESASTNQTSMYLCATTTGNTEAFFGQGTRLTVV.

J is TRBJ2-7 and V is TRBV7-8; D possibly corresponds to TRBD1 (5 bases). Per the germline V gene, CDR1 is SGHVS and CDR2 is FQNEAQ. The CDR3 sequence is 15 residues long. Trimming took 1 base from V and 2 from J, leaving 12 bases between them. As DNA, the CDR3 is TGTGCCAGCAGCTTAGGTGGCAGGGAAACCTACGAGCAGTACTTC. Residues: CASSLGGRETYEQYF.

This rearrangement joins TRBV21-1 to TRBJ1-2; the DNA was not compared with TRBD1, the D call given in the table. TRBV21-1 counts as a pseudogene. CDR3 size: 12 residues. The chain's CDR3 is CASEEGAYGYTF. The CDR3 nucleotides are TGTGCCAGCGAGGAGGGGGCCTATGGCTACACCTTC.

This sequence joins TRBV5-8 and TRBJ2-3, with 10 positions matching TRBD2. Germline loops: CDR1 SGHTS, CDR2 YDEGEE. The trim removed 0 bases at V and 2 bases at J, leaving 12 bases unmatched. This CDR3 is built from 19 residues. CDR3 region: CASSLVRASGSGYTDTQYF. Written as DNA, the CDR3 is TGTGCCAGCAGCTTGGTAAGGGCTAGCGGGAGCGGATACACAGATACGCAGTATTTT.

The chain is built from TRBV19 and TRBJ1-1, with D perhaps matching TRBD1 (6 bases). Trimming shortened V by 5 bases and J by 6 bases, and 13 bases separated the two germline ends. The CDR3 spans 13 residues. CDR1 and CDR2 from the germline V gene are LNHDA and SQIVND (reference sequence). CDR3 sequence (DNA): TGTGCCAGTAGTTCCACAGGGTTCGCTGAAGCTTTCTTT. Its protein is CASSSTGFAEAFF.

The rearrangement uses TRBV28 and TRBJ2-6, with D maybe TRBD1 (6 bases). CDR3 length: 17 residues. The germline V and J ends were trimmed by 7 bases and 2 bases, with 18 bases remaining between them. Germline CDR1 reads MDHEN; CDR2 reads SYDVKM. The CDR3 is CASKPLMGATGANVLTF. DNA for the CDR3: TGTGCCAGCAAGCCCTTAATGGGGGCGACTGGGGCCAACGTCCTGACTTTC.